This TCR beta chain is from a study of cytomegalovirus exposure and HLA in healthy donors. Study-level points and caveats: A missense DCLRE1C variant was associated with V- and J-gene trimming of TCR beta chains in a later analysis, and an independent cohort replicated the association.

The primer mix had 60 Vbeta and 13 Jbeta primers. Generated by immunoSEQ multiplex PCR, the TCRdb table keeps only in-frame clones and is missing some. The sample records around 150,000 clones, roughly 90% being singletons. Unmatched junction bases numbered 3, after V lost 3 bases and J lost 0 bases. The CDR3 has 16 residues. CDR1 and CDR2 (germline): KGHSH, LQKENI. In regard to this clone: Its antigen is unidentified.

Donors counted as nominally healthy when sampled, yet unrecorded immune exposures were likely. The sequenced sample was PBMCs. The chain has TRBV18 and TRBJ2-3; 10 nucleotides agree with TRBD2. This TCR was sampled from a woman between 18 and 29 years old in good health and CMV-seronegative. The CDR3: CASSPWTSGSTDTQYF. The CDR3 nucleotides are TGTGCCAGCTCACCTTGGACTAGCGGAAGCACAGATACGCAGTATTTT.